This T cell receptor (beta chain) was observed in a study of human T cells and chemical hapten exposure. Study-level results: Versus controls, expanded TCRs had significantly more large CDR3 similarity clusters.

Time point defined: patch test 2, 6 weeks after DPC sensitization. Noted treatment: therapeutic diphenylcyclopropenone sensitization with weekly scalp DPC. Ahead of applying each patch test, blood was sampled. This clonotype appeared many times. The antigen is undetermined. CDR3 length: 14 amino acids. Germline loops: CDR1 DFQATT, CDR2 SNEGSKA (reference sequence). V was trimmed by 0 bases and J by 5 bases, leaving 13 bases between them. The library attached unique molecular identifiers to individual cDNA molecules. Original handling: Approximately 99,000 TCRs per sample was the median, with a range of roughly 23,224 to 690,600. TCRdb fed the RACE reads into MiXCR, producing one record per CDR3 protein. TCRdb assigned the V and J calls; the authors' analysis was not used. The table shows about 70,000 distinct CDR3 sequences, with roughly 8.5% occurring only once.

This TCR came from a woman in her forties or fifties with alopecia areata. Some clones in this sample may be carry-over from other donors' samples. The chain couples TRBV20-1 to TRBJ1-2, with D hard to call. Source: whole blood, taken in connection with sensitization to the hapten diphenylcyclopropenone (DPC). CDR3 in amino acids: CSARDLRGNYGYTF. As DNA, the CDR3 is TGCAGTGCTAGAGATCTGAGAGGGAATTATGGCTACACCTTC.